One and the same sample provided the 25 T cell receptor beta chains below, sequenced in a study of early T cells in non-severe SARS-CoV-2 infection. Using its own MiXCR run on the 5' RACE reads, TCRdb lists one record per CDR3 protein. Of roughly 80,000 distinct CDR3 sequences listed, around 11% are singletons. The source material was whole blood, sampled at baseline. The receptors were sampled from an adult who was a healthcare worker with PCR-confirmed SARS-CoV-2 infection or an uninfected control (not recorded which).

The chain recombines TRBV4-1 with TRBJ2-3, with D uncertain. Trimming took off 2 bases at V and 4 bases at J, with 16 bases between the two ends. The CDR3 extends over 16 amino acids. In germline, CDR1 is MGHRA, CDR2 YSYEKL. The DNA for the CDR3 is TGCGCCAGCAGCCAACGCCCCCCGGACGCATCAGATACGCAGTATTTT. Encoded protein: CASSQRPPDASDTQYF.

This clonotype has at least ten counts. This rearrangement joins TRBV4-1 to TRBJ1-2; TRBD1 matches at 7 bases. Losses at the gene ends were 2 bases for V and 0 bases for J; bases not matched to a gene: 9. This CDR3 spans 17 amino acids. Germline V gives CDR1 MGHRA, CDR2 YSYEKL. CDR3 nucleotide sequence: TGCGCCAGCAGCCAACTGACTGGACAGGAGTCTAACTATGGCTACACCTTC. It specifies CASSQLTGQESNYGYTF.

In its sample, this clonotype was seen many times. For the CDR3, the DNA is TGTGCCATCAGTGGCCCTGGACAGTCATCCACAGATACGCAGTATTTT. Protein sequence: CAISGPGQSSTDTQYF. The chain employs TRBV10-3 and TRBJ2-3; maybe TRBD1 (6 bases). There are 16 residues in the CDR3. The ends were cut back, 4 bases at V and 2 bases at J, with 16 bases in the middle. Germline CDR1 ENHRY, CDR2 SYGVKD.

The chain joins TRBV12-3 or TRBV12-4 to TRBJ2-2, with D maybe TRBD1 (5 bases). Between the trimmed V and J ends, which lost 5 bases and 6 bases, there was a span of 16 bases. This CDR3 region has 15 residues. In DNA, the CDR3 is TGTGCCAGCAGTCCTTGGCAGGGTGGTTCCGGGGAGCTGTTTTTT. Protein sequence: CASSPWQGGSGELFF.

V and J are TRBV7-9 and TRBJ2-1; tentatively, D is TRBD2 (5 bases). The CDR3 is made up of 16 amino acids. Germline V gene sequence: CDR1 SEHNR, CDR2 FQNEAQ (reference sequence). With 4 bases removed from V and 2 bases from J, the gap between germline ends came to 15 bases. The CDR3 bases are TGTGCCAGCAGCTCGAGGGTCGGGCCGGCCTACAATGAGCAGTTCTTC. The encoded protein is CASSSRVGPAYNEQFF.

In this sample, this clonotype turned up a few times. The chain has TRBV5-6 and TRBJ1-3; no reliable D call. V gave up 0 bases and J gave up 0 bases, with 7 bases separating them. The CDR3 length is 15 residues. Germline CDR1 is SGHDT and CDR2 is YYEEEE. CDR3 region: CASSLDWTSGNTIYF. CDR3 in DNA: TGTGCCAGCAGCTTGGATTGGACCTCTGGAAACACCATATATTTT.

Only a few counts were recorded for this clonotype. This chain uses TRBV5-4 with TRBJ2-5, with D uncertain. The CDR3 has 13 residues. In germline, CDR1 is SGHNT, CDR2 YYREEE (reference sequence). Trimming cost V 4 bases and J 5 bases, with 12 bases left between them. In DNA, the CDR3 is TGTGCCAGCAGCCCCCAGCAGTCCGAGACCCAGTACTTC. The encoded protein is CASSPQQSETQYF.

This clonotype was counted ten times or more. The rearrangement joins TRBV29-1 to TRBJ1-5; D remains unclear. This CDR3 has 13 residues. Trimming cost V 7 bases and J 6 bases, with 16 bases left between them. Germline-derived CDR1 and CDR2 are SQVTM and ANQGSEA. CDR3 protein: CSAADWHSQPQHF. CDR3 DNA sequence: TGCAGCGCGGCCGATTGGCACAGTCAGCCCCAGCATTTT. Full variable domain (outside the CDR3, taken from reference TRBV29-1 and TRBJ1-5): SAVISQKPSRDICQRGTSLTIQCQVDSQVTMMFWYRQQPGQSLTLIATANQGSEATYESGFVIDKFPISRPNLTFSTLTVSNMSPEDSSIYLCSAADWHSQPQHFGDGTRLSIL.

This clonotype was counted ten times or more. This chain joins TRBV20-1 and TRBJ2-3, with 9 bases identical to TRBD1. This CDR3 region has 15 residues. The V gene's germline CDR1 is DFQATT and CDR2 SNEGSKA (reference sequence). Trimming took 3 bases from V and 1 from J; bases not matched to a gene: 5. The CDR3 DNA follows: TGCAGTGCTAGGAGGGGACAGGGAGGCACAGATACGCAGTATTTT. It codes for CSARRGQGGTDTQYF.

There are many counts of this clonotype. The rearrangement links TRBV2 to TRBJ1-5; no reliable D call. The CDR3 length is 14 residues. With 5 bases removed from V and 1 base from J, the gap between germline ends came to 9 bases. Germline-derived CDR1 and CDR2 are SNHLY and FYNNEI. CDR3 nucleotides: TGTGCCAGCAGTCCGACAAGAAGCAATCAGCCCCAGCATTTT. This translates into CASSPTRSNQPQHF. The complete variable domain, with remaining parts taken from reference TRBV2 and TRBJ1-5, reads EPEVTQTPSHQVTQMGQEVILRCVPISNHLYFYWYRQILGQKVEFLVSFYNNEISEKSEIFDDQFSVERPDGSNFTLKIRSTKLEDSAMYFCASSPTRSNQPQHFGDGTRLSIL.

This CDR3 reads CASSSVRRATNTGELFF. For the CDR3, the DNA is TGTGCCAGTAGTAGTGTCAGGCGAGCTACGAACACCGGGGAGCTGTTTTTT. The chain joins TRBV19 to TRBJ2-2; unclear D gene. There are 17 residues in the CDR3. Germline CDR1 LNHDA, CDR2 SQIVND (reference sequence). V was shortened by 4 bases and J by 0 bases, with 15 bases between the two germline ends. Supplemented by reference TRBV19 and TRBJ2-2, the full variable domain reads DGGITQSPKYLFRKEGQNVTLSCEQNLNHDAMYWYRQDPGQGLRLIYYSQIVNDFQKGDIAEGYSVSREKKESFPLTVTSAQKNPTAFYLCASSSVRRATNTGELFFGEGSRLTVL.

This clonotype has at least ten counts. The V gene is TRBV5-4, the J gene TRBJ2-1, with 7 bases aligning to TRBD2. Unmatched junction bases numbered 1, after V lost 1 base and J lost 3 bases. The CDR3 length is 14 residues. Germline CDR1 is SGHNT and CDR2 is YYREEE (reference sequence). The chain's CDR3 is CASSLLADYNEQFF. CDR3 nucleotide sequence: TGTGCCAGCAGCTTGCTAGCGGACTACAATGAGCAGTTCTTC.

The chain combines TRBV5-1 with TRBJ1-4; D remains unclear. V was trimmed by 4 bases and J by 3 bases, leaving 10 bases between them. This CDR3 is built from 14 residues. Germline values: CDR1 SGHRS, CDR2 YFSETQ. The CDR3 coding sequence is TGCGCCAGCAGCCAGGACGCCCCTAATGAAAAACTGTTTTTT. This gives the protein CASSQDAPNEKLFF.

Remarks on this clonotype: Compared with germline, one end of the junction differs, possibly owing to a read error. The J gene is TRBJ1-1, the V gene TRBV7-9; D gene uncertain. This CDR3 region has 15 residues. The germline V gene encodes CDR1 SEHNR and CDR2 FQNEAQ (reference sequence). The CDR3: CASSLGVRVNTEVFF. CDR3 bases: TGTGCCAGCAGCTTAGGGGTCCGGGTGAACACTGAAGTTTTCTTT.

In its sample, this clonotype was seen many times. V gene TRBV6-5 combines with J gene TRBJ1-6; maybe TRBD1 (5 bases). V dropped 6 bases and J dropped 1 base, with 13 bases sitting between them. CDR3 length equals 16 residues. Germline V lookup: CDR1 MNHEY, CDR2 SVGAGI. The CDR3 protein is CASRTRRGSYNSPLHF. Here the CDR3 DNA reads TGTGCCAGCAGAACCAGAAGGGGTTCCTATAATTCACCCCTCCACTTT.

Many counts were recorded for this clonotype. The rearrangement joins TRBV20-1 to TRBJ2-3; the match to TRBD2 covers 9 bases. Unmatched junction bases numbered 6, after V lost 0 bases and J lost 5 bases. The CDR3 covers 15 residues. Germline loops: CDR1 DFQATT, CDR2 SNEGSKA (reference sequence). This CDR3 is CSAREGGGAGDTQYF. CDR3 DNA: TGCAGTGCTAGAGAAGGCGGGGGGGCCGGAGATACGCAGTATTTT.

The sample holds a few counts of this clonotype. The chain has TRBV24-1 and TRBJ1-4, with a tentative D call TRBD1 (6 bases). The V gene's germline CDR1 is KGHDR and CDR2 SFDVKD. The CDR3 has 15 residues. Trimming took 1 base from V and 15 from J, leaving 20 bases between them. CDR3 region: CATSDFRTELQVMFF. The CDR3 DNA reads TGTGCCACCAGTGATTTTAGGACAGAACTACAGGTCATGTTTTTT.

Only a few counts were recorded for this clonotype. This chain joins TRBV2 and TRBJ2-5; the D gene is possibly TRBD1 (6 bases). V dropped 7 bases and J dropped 5 bases, with 14 bases sitting between them. Germline V gene data show CDR1 as SNHLY and CDR2 as FYNNEI. This CDR3 comprises 13 residues. CDR3 protein: CASIGGQQETQYF. For the CDR3, the DNA is TGTGCCAGCATTGGGGGACAACAGGAGACCCAGTACTTC.

This chain links TRBV20-1 with TRBJ1-1, with unresolved D. The germline V and J ends were trimmed by 3 bases and 7 bases, with 9 bases remaining between them. Per the germline V gene, CDR1 is DFQATT and CDR2 is SNEGSKA (reference sequence). This CDR3 has 11 residues. CDR3 nucleotide sequence: TGCAGTGCTAGCCGGCGAGGTGAAGCTTTCTTT. Amino acids: CSASRRGEAFF.

This clonotype was observed a few times. The chain combines TRBV11-2 with TRBJ2-7; D perhaps matches TRBD1 (5 bases). Looked up from germline, CDR1 is SGHAT and CDR2 is FQNNGV. V was clipped by 4 bases and J by 3 bases, with 10 bases between them. This CDR3 has 13 amino acids. In DNA, the CDR3 is TGTGCCAGCAGCTCACGACAGTTCTACGAGCAGTACTTC. It specifies CASSSRQFYEQYF.

The rearrangement joins TRBV13 to TRBJ1-1; D gene uncertain. The germline V gene has CDR1 PRHDT and CDR2 FYEKMQ (reference sequence). The V and J ends lost 0 bases and 3 bases respectively, with 17 bases between them. The CDR3 runs to 17 residues. The DNA for the CDR3 is TGTGCCAGCAGCTTAGGGGATGACTTGAGGGCTCACACTGAAGCTTTCTTT. Protein sequence: CASSLGDDLRAHTEAFF.

This clonotype occurred many times. V is TRBV20-1 and J is TRBJ1-2; tentative D call: TRBD1 (5 bases). V was clipped by 3 bases and J by 0 bases, with 8 bases between them. The germline V gene encodes CDR1 DFQATT and CDR2 SNEGSKA (reference sequence). The CDR3 is 13 residues long. For the CDR3, the DNA is TGCAGTGCTAGTACAGGTTCTAACTATGGCTACACCTTC. Translating it yields CSASTGSNYGYTF.

At least ten counts were recorded for this clonotype. V usage is TRBV12-3 or TRBV12-4 and J usage is TRBJ2-6; possible D gene TRBD2, 6 bases. CDR3 length: 18 residues. V lost 5 bases and J 0 bases, leaving 17 bases between the germline ends. The CDR3 loop is CASSKGLSPSSGANVLTF. Here the CDR3 DNA reads TGTGCCAGCAGTAAGGGACTGTCCCCGTCCTCTGGGGCCAACGTCCTGACTTTC.

The chain has TRBV29-1 and TRBJ2-1; D is possibly TRBD2 (5 bases). The germline CDR1 and CDR2 sequences are SQVTM and ANQGSEA. CDR3 length equals 13 residues. Deletions cut 4 bases from V and 6 bases from J, with 13 bases between. CDR3 DNA: TGCAGCGTTGGGGCTTTACGGGGCAATGAGCAGTTCTTC. It specifies CSVGALRGNEQFF.

This clonotype was picked up many times. V and J are TRBV12-3 or TRBV12-4 and TRBJ1-3; TRBD1 agrees at 9 bases. Trimming took 6 bases from V and 7 from J; bases not matched to a gene: 4. The CDR3 spans 13 residues. CDR3 in DNA: TGTGCCAGCAGAACGGGACAGGGTAACACCATATATTTT. Protein: CASRTGQGNTIYF.